This TCR beta chain was obtained from a study of blood T cell repertoires in COVID-19. Study-level background: There were acute and convalescent COVID-19 samples, and they came from the United States, Italy and Spain. From T cells, B-cell-depleted T cells, or PBMCs came the material, which was cDNA or gDNA.

In Seattle, patients joined the study during active infection and were tracked longitudinally. This CDR3 has 15 amino acids. Germline V CDR1 and CDR2: SNHLY, FYNNEI. Germline trimming cut 4 bases from V and 5 bases from J; bases unmatched to any gene: 5. Study processing details: Cell counts per sample came from amplifying reference gene primers. Profiled with immunoSEQ multiplex PCR; TCRdb holds only in-frame clones, not every one. Clonal size and the V and J genes are those of that table, whereas D and trimming came from the DNA. The data contain some 260,000 clones, about 90% of them singletons. The sequence was collected from a woman aged 70-85 years with COVID-19, enrolled during active disease. Sequencing was carried out using peripheral blood. This sequence joins TRBV2 and TRBJ1-6; 7 nucleotides line up with TRBD1. CDR3 region: CASSGTGDNNSPLHF. In nucleotides, the CDR3 is TGTGCCAGCAGTGGGACAGGAGATAATAATTCACCCCTCCACTTT.